This passage covers 11 T cell receptor beta chains from one sample sequenced in a study of CD8 T cells in ankylosing spondylitis. Study-level findings and limits: Ankylosing spondylitis blood appeared to be characterized by a TCR beta motif of several highly homologous variants.

TCRdb reprocessed the 5' RACE reads with MiXCR, giving one entry per CDR3 protein. The table includes some 400,000 distinct CDR3 sequences, around 22% detected once. These receptors have no identified antigens. Sequenced: blood, either unsorted or a sorted T cell fraction (not recorded which). The receptors here all came from a male donor with ankylosing spondylitis.

V is TRBV7-2 and J is TRBJ1-5; D is unresolved. Germline V CDR1 and CDR2: SGHTA, FQGNSA. Trimming removed 3 bases from V and 0 bases from J, with 6 bases in between. The length of the CDR3 is 14 residues. The CDR3: CASSLMDSNQPQHF. The CDR3 region has the DNA TGTGCCAGCAGCTTGATGGATAGCAATCAGCCCCAGCATTTT.

This sequence joins TRBV5-1 and TRBJ1-1, with no clear D. Germline-derived CDR1 and CDR2 are SGHRS and YFSETQ. Trimming removed 1 base at V and 4 bases at J, with 11 bases between. This CDR3 is built from 14 residues. The CDR3: CASSLYGEGTEAFF. CDR3 nucleotides: TGCGCCAGCAGCTTGTACGGGGAAGGCACTGAAGCTTTCTTT. Together with reference TRBV5-1 and TRBJ1-1, the CDR3 gives the full variable domain: KAGVTQTPRYLIKTRGQQVTLSCSPISGHRSVSWYQQTPGQGLQFLFEYFSETQRNKGNFPGRFSGRQFSNSRSEMNVSTLELGDSALYLCASSLYGEGTEAFFGQGTRLTVV.

V is TRBV9 and J is TRBJ1-4; 9 bases match TRBD1. The CDR3 spans 14 residues. Germline lookup yields CDR1 SGDLS and CDR2 YYNGEE. V dropped 4 bases and J dropped 7; count of bases not matched to a gene: 5. DNA for the CDR3: TGTGCCAGCAGCCGGACAGGGGAATTTGAAAAACTGTTTTTT. Its protein is CASSRTGEFEKLFF. The variable domain in full, with the rest retrieved from reference TRBV9 and TRBJ1-4, is DSGVTQTPKHLITATGQRVTLRCSPRSGDLSVYWYQQSLDQGLQFLIQYYNGEERAKGNILERFSAQQFPDLHSELNLSSLELGDSALYFCASSRTGEFEKLFFGSGTQLSVL.

The table lists this clonotype with many counts. J is TRBJ2-7 and V is TRBV12-3 or TRBV12-4, with D tentatively TRBD2 (5 bases). V was trimmed by 7 bases and J by 7 bases, leaving 11 bases between them. This CDR3 has 11 residues. For the CDR3, the DNA is TGTGCCAGCACCTTTTCGGGGGAGCAGTACTTC. Translated, it gives CASTFSGEQYF.

This clonotype was counted between two and nine times. The chain uses TRBV12-3 or TRBV12-4 and TRBJ1-1; D remains unclear. CDR3 length equals 14 residues. V gave up 4 bases and J gave up 4 bases, with 13 bases separating them. CDR3 DNA: TGTGCCAGCAGTTCCGCAGCGGGGAGCACTGAAGCTTTCTTT. Its translation is CASSSAAGSTEAFF.

This clonotype was detected only a few times. This chain connects TRBV11-2 to TRBJ2-1; the match to TRBD2 covers 9 bases. Trimming took 1 base from V and 5 from J; bases not matched to a gene: 3. Germline-derived CDR1 and CDR2 are SGHAT and FQNNGV. The CDR3 runs to 15 residues. CDR3 region: CASSLGSSGNNEQFF. In nucleotides, the CDR3 is TGTGCCAGCAGCTTAGGCTCTAGCGGGAACAATGAGCAGTTCTTC. Drawing the rest from reference TRBV11-2 and TRBJ2-1, the complete variable domain is EAGVAQSPRYKIIEKRQSVAFWCNPISGHATLYWYQQILGQGPKLLIQFQNNGVVDDSQLPKDRFSAERLKGVDSTLKIQPAKLEDSAVYLCASSLGSSGNNEQFFGPGTRLTVL.

The sample holds a few counts of this clonotype. The V call is TRBV20-1, the J call TRBJ2-3; D possibly corresponds to TRBD2 (6 bases). From germline, CDR1 is DFQATT and CDR2 SNEGSKA (reference sequence). The CDR3 is made up of 16 amino acids. Trimming took off 0 bases at V and 3 bases at J, with 16 bases between the two ends. The CDR3 coding sequence is TGCAGTGCTAGAGATATCCGCGGGATCTCTACAGATACGCAGTATTTT. The encoded protein is CSARDIRGISTDTQYF.

The rearrangement joins TRBV4-2 to TRBJ2-7, with TRBD1 identical over 8 bases. Trimming took 4 bases from V and 2 from J; bases not matched to a gene: 7. CDR3 length equals 15 residues. Per the germline V gene, CDR1 is LGHNA and CDR2 is YNFKEQ. Here the CDR3 reads CASSRPGQEAYEQYF. DNA for the CDR3: TGTGCCAGCAGCCGGCCGGGACAGGAGGCCTACGAGCAGTACTTC.

This chain connects TRBV4-1 to TRBJ2-1; D is unclear. V gave up 0 bases and J gave up 3 bases, with 9 bases separating them. The CDR3 runs 15 residues. CDR1 is MGHRA and CDR2 is YSYEKL in the germline V gene. CDR3 in amino acids: CASSQDSGNYNEQFF. In DNA form, the CDR3 reads TGCGCCAGCAGCCAAGATTCCGGCAACTACAATGAGCAGTTCTTC.

This clonotype occurred a few times. The rearrangement links TRBV29-1 to TRBJ1-1, with D unresolved. This CDR3 is built from 12 residues. The V gene lost 4 bases and the J gene lost 4 bases, with 10 bases spanning the gap. CDR1 and CDR2 (germline): SQVTM, ANQGSEA. The CDR3 reads CSVAPGGTEAFF. The CDR3 nucleotides read TGCAGCGTTGCTCCGGGTGGCACTGAAGCTTTCTTT.

This clonotype was detected only a few times. The rearrangement links TRBV6-1 to TRBJ2-1; 10 bases agree with TRBD2. The trim removed 6 bases at V and 8 bases at J, leaving 10 bases unmatched. This CDR3 is 15 amino acids long. Germline V gene lookup returns CDR1 MNHNS and CDR2 SASEGT. CDR3 DNA: TGTGCCAGCAGGGCGCCTAGCGGGAGAAAAGATGAGCAGTTCTTC. Translated, it gives CASRAPSGRKDEQFF.